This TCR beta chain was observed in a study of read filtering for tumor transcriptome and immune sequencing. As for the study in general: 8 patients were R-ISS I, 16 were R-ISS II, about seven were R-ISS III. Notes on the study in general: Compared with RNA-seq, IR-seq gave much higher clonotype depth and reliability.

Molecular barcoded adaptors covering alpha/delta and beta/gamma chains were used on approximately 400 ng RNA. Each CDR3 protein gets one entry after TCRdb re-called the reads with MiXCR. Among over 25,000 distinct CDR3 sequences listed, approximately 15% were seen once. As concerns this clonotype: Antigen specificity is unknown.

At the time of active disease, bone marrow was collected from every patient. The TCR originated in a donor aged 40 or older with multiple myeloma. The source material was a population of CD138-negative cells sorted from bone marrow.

The CDR3 nucleotides are TGTGCCAGCAATCAATCGCCGGAGACCCAGTACTTC. Translation gives CASNQSPETQYF. The chain has TRBV2 and TRBJ2-5; no reliable D call. V was clipped by 7 bases and J by 5 bases, with 11 bases between them. Per germline, CDR1 SNHLY and CDR2 FYNNEI. There are 12 residues in the CDR3.